This passage covers 3 T cell receptor beta chains from one sample sequenced in a study of T cell repertoires in cytomegalovirus infection (dated by TCRdb to about 2019). Sequenced using an Illumina HiSeq 1500. Using fastp at Q25 and MiXCR, TCRdb reprocessed the public reads and kept productive beta chains. Every distinct CDR3 protein forms one entry, paired with its most common genes and DNA. This sample has some 150,000 distinct CDR3 sequences in its table, and roughly 6% of those were observed once. In total, the top ten clones hold roughly 17% of the sample. Specimen: PBMCs. The receptors stem from a human donor in good health (CMV status not recorded). Some clones in this sample may be carry-over from other donors' samples.

This chain links TRBV19 with TRBJ1-5; maybe TRBD1 (6 bases). V gave up 5 bases and J gave up 4 bases, with 15 bases separating them. The CDR3 contains 15 residues. Germline V gene sequence: CDR1 LNHDA, CDR2 SQIVND (reference sequence). CDR3 bases: TGTGCCAGTAGTCCGAGTACAGGGAGTAATCAGCCCCAGCATTTT. Translating gives CASSPSTGSNQPQHF.

This clonotype was seen more than once but under ten times. The chain combines TRBV15 with TRBJ2-3; 11 bases are shared with TRBD2. Germline trimming cut 5 bases from V and 4 bases from J; bases unmatched to any gene: 8. CDR1 and CDR2 (germline): LNHNV, YYDKDF (reference sequence). CDR3 length equals 16 residues. The CDR3 DNA follows: TGTGCCACCAGCCGACCGGTAGCGGGGGGGCCAGATACGCAGTATTTT. Its protein product is CATSRPVAGGPDTQYF.

The V gene is TRBV28, the J gene TRBJ1-5; perhaps TRBD1 as D (6 bases). Germline V gene sequence: CDR1 MDHEN, CDR2 SYDVKM. The CDR3 is made up of 14 amino acids. The V end was cut by 5 bases, the J end by 9 bases, with 17 bases between. The CDR3 sequence is CASSISTGSAPQHF. The CDR3 DNA follows: TGTGCCAGCAGTATCTCGACAGGATCGGCGCCCCAGCATTTT.